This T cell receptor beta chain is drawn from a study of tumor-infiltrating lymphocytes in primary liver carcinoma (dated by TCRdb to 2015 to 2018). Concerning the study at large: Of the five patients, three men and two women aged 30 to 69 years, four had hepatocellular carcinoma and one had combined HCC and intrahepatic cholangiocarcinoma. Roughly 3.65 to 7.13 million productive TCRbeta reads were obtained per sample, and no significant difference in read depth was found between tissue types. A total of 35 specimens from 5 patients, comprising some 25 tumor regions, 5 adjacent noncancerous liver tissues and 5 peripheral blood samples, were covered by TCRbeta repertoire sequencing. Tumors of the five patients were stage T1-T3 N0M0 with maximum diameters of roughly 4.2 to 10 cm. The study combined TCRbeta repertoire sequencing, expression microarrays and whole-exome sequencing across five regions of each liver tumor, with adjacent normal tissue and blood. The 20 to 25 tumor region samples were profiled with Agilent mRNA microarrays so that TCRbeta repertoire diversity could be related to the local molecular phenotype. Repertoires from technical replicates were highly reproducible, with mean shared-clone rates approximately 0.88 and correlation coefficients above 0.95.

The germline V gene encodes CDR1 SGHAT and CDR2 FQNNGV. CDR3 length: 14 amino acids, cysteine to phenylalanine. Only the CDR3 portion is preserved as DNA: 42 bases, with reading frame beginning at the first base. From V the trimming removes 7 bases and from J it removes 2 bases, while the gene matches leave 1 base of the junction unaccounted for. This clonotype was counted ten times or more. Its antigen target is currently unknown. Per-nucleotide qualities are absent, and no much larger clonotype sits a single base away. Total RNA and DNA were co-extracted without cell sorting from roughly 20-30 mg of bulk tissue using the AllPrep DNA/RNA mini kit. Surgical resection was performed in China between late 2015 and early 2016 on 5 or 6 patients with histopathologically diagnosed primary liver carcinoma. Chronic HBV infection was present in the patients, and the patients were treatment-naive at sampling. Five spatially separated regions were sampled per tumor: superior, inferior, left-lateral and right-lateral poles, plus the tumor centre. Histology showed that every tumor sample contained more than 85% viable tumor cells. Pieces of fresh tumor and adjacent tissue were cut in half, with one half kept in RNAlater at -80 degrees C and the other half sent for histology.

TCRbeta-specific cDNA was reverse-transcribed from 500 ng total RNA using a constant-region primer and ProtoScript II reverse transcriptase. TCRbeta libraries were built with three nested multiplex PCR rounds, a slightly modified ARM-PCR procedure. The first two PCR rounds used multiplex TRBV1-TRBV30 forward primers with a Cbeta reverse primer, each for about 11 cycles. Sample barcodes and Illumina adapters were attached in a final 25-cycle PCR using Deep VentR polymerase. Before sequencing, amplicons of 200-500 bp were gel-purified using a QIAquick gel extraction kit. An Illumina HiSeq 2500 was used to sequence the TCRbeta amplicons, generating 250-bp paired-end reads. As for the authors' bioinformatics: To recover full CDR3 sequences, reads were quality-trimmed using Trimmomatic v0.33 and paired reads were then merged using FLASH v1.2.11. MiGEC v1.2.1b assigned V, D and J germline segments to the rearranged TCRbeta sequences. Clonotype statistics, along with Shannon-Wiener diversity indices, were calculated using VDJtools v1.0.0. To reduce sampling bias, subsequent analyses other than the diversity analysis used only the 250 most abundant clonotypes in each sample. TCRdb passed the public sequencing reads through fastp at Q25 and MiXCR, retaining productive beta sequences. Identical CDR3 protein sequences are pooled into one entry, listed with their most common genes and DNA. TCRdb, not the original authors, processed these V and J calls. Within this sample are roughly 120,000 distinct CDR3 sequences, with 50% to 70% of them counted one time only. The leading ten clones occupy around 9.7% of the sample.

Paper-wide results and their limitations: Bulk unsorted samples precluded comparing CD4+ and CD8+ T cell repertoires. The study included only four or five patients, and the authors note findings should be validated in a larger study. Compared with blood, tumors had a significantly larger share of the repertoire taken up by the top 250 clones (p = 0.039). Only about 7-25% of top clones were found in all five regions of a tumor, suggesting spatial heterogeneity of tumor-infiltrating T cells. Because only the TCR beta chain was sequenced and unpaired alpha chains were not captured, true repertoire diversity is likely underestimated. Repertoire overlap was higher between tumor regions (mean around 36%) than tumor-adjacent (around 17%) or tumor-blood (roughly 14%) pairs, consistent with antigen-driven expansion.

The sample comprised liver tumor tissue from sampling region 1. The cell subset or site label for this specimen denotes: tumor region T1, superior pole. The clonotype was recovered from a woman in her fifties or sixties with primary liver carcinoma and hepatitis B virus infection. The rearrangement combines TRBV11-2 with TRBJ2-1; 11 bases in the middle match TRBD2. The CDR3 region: CASKTSGTYNEQFF. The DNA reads TGTGCCAGCAAGACTAGCGGGACCTACAATGAGCAGTTCTTC.